The clone carrying this T cell receptor (beta chain) was seen repeatedly, ten times or more. Its antigen remains unknown. The CDR3 covers 14 residues. V lost 3 bases and J 6 bases, leaving 15 bases between the germline ends. In germline, CDR1 is MDHEN, CDR2 SYDVKM. Template material for amplifying TCR beta CDR3 regions consisted of RNA transcripts. Primed by the HTBI set, a first-round RT-PCR was run on the TCR CDR3. TCRdb used MiXCR to reprocess the multiplex PCR reads, holding one entry per CDR3 protein. The repertoire includes hundreds of thousands of distinct CDR3 sequences, about 15% of them detected once, and around 23% sits in the top ten. The sample is drawn from a study of T cells in Graves' hyperthyroidism and ophthalmopathy. Findings of the study overall: Most thyroid-expanded clonotypes above 0.001 were also found in blood.

V and J are TRBV28 and TRBJ2-7, with a weak D call TRBD1 (6 bases). This receptor was obtained from a woman in her twenties or thirties with Graves' hyperthyroidism. Sequenced input: blood. CDR3 region: CASSFSQGRAEQYF. CDR3 DNA sequence: TGTGCCAGCAGTTTCTCACAGGGAAGAGCCGAGCAGTACTTC.